This is a list of T cell receptor beta chains from one sample in a study of shared clonotypes between healthy human individuals. The protocol was immunoSEQ multiplex PCR, while the TCRdb copy is restricted to in-frame clones and leaves out a portion. The sample lists about 2 million clones; approximately 94% were seen once. The sample consisted of naive CD8+ T cells sorted from blood. The receptors originated from a man between 18 and 29 years old in good health. Each CDR3 is given with its conserved first and last residue. The D gene is left open where the match is weak. A clone size is listed for some rows: how often the clone was seen (once, few, many), or a class if it is expanded.

clone size,D gene,CDR3 length,V gene,J gene,CDR3 protein,CDR3 DNA
-,TRBD2,15,TRBV10-2,TRBJ2-7,CTSSLAGAGLYEQYF,TGCACCAGCAGTTTAGCGGGAGCCGGACTATACGAGCAGTACTTC
once,-,14,TRBV9,TRBJ2-3,CASSPWGSTDTQYF,TGTGCCAGCAGCCCGTGGGGCAGCACAGATACGCAGTATTTT
-,-,13,TRBV10-3,TRBJ2-5,CAISEEGAETQYF,TGTGCCATCAGTGAAGAAGGGGCGGAGACCCAGTACTTC
-,TRBD2,11,TRBV20-1,TRBJ2-5,CSAGGSETQYF,TGCAGTGCGGGGGGGTCAGAGACCCAGTACTTC
once,TRBD1,14,TRBV6-5,TRBJ2-7,CASRPGTGLHEQYF,TGTGCCAGCAGGCCTGGGACAGGGCTCCACGAGCAGTACTTC
-,TRBD2,14,TRBV30,TRBJ2-5,CAWSRGEGEETQYF,TGTGCCTGGAGCCGGGGGGAGGGAGAGGAGACCCAGTACTTC
-,TRBD2,16,TRBV5-1,TRBJ2-1,CASSQRGGLIANEQFF,TGCGCCAGCAGCCAGCGGGGGGGCCTAATAGCCAATGAGCAGTTCTTC
-,-,15,TRBV5-5,TRBJ1-5,CASSLGGRGNQPQHF,TGTGCCAGCAGCTTAGGCGGGAGAGGCAATCAGCCCCAGCATTTT
-,TRBD1,14,TRBV27,TRBJ1-5,CASSLDRDNQPQHF,TGTGCCAGCAGTCTCGACAGGGACAATCAGCCCCAGCATTTT
once,-,15,TRBV5-1,TRBJ2-3,CASNSGSAGTDTQYF,TGCGCCAGCAATTCAGGGTCCGCGGGCACAGATACGCAGTATTTT
few,-,12,TRBV19,TRBJ1-1,CASSMGYTEAFF,TGTGCCAGTAGTATGGGATACACTGAAGCTTTCTTT
-,TRBD1,11,TRBV6-4,TRBJ2-1,CASRQGSEQFF,TGTGCCAGCAGACAGGGGAGTGAGCAGTTCTTC
-,-,14,TRBV4-1,TRBJ1-1,CASSHTHRNTEAFF,TGCGCCAGCAGCCACACCCACAGGAACACTGAAGCTTTCTTT
few,-,16,TRBV4-1,TRBJ1-5,CASSPVEARGNQPQHF,TGCGCCAGCAGCCCAGTGGAGGCTAGGGGCAATCAGCCCCAGCATTTT
-,TRBD1,16,TRBV5-1,TRBJ2-7,CASSLDLGQGFYEQYF,TGCGCCAGCAGCTTGGATCTGGGACAGGGATTCTACGAGCAGTACTTC
-,TRBD1,16,TRBV5-4,TRBJ2-2,CASSLTGGADTGELFF,TGTGCCAGCAGCTTGACAGGGGGCGCAGACACCGGGGAGCTGTTTTTT
-,-,16,TRBV4-1,TRBJ1-2,CASSQEWTAGNYGYTF,TGCGCCAGCAGCCAAGAATGGACAGCAGGGAACTATGGCTACACCTTC
-,TRBD1,16,TRBV11-2,TRBJ2-5,CASSARGQGNQETQYF,TGTGCCAGCAGCGCGAGGGGACAGGGAAACCAAGAGACCCAGTACTTC
-,TRBD1,14,TRBV7-9,TRBJ1-1,CASRTGFWNTEAFF,TGTGCCAGCAGGACAGGGTTTTGGAACACTGAAGCTTTCTTT
-,-,14,TRBV5-8,TRBJ2-5,CASSLGQGRETQYF,TGTGCCAGCAGCTTGGGGCAGGGGAGGGAGACCCAGTACTTC
-,-,15,TRBV27,TRBJ2-5,CASSFFGGNLETQYF,TGTGCCAGCAGTTTCTTCGGCGGGAATCTCGAGACCCAGTACTTC
-,-,15,TRBV9,TRBJ1-6,CASSVGSSYNSPLHF,TGTGCCAGCAGCGTCGGAAGCTCCTATAATTCACCCCTCCACTTT
-,-,15,TRBV9,TRBJ2-7,CASSVNEARYDEQYF,TGTGCCAGCAGCGTAAACGAGGCTAGATATGACGAGCAGTACTTC
-,-,14,TRBV13,TRBJ2-5,CASSEADSQETQYF,TGTGCCAGCAGCGAAGCTGATTCCCAAGAGACCCAGTACTTC
-,-,14,TRBV6-1,TRBJ2-7,CASSELFRVNEQYF,TGTGCCAGCAGTGAATTGTTCAGGGTCAACGAGCAGTACTTC
-,TRBD2,15,TRBV6-1,TRBJ2-7,CASSLREGQMYEQYF,TGTGCCAGCAGTCTGCGGGAGGGCCAGATGTACGAGCAGTACTTC
-,TRBD1,13,TRBV11-2,TRBJ2-1,CASNRGLADEQFF,TGTGCCAGCAATAGGGGGCTTGCGGATGAGCAGTTCTTC
-,TRBD2,15,TRBV10-3,TRBJ2-3,CAISETSGARYTQYF,TGTGCCATCAGTGAGACTAGCGGGGCCCGTTATACGCAGTATTTT
-,TRBD2,15,TRBV4-3,TRBJ2-7,CASSQDLAGGYEQYF,TGCGCCAGCAGCCAAGATCTGGCGGGGGGATACGAGCAGTACTTC
-,-,14,TRBV6-1,TRBJ1-2,CVTYPQGTGYGYTF,TGTGTCACCTACCCGCAGGGGACGGGCTATGGCTACACCTTC
-,-,13,TRBV6-5,TRBJ1-5,CASRQDSNQPQHF,TGTGCCAGCAGACAGGATAGCAATCAGCCCCAGCATTTT
-,-,13,TRBV5-6,TRBJ2-2,CASSRGDTGELFF,TGTGCCAGCAGCCGTGGAGACACCGGGGAGCTGTTTTTT
-,TRBD2,14,TRBV6-5,TRBJ2-1,CASSYSSGRDEQFF,TGTGCCAGCAGTTATAGTAGCGGGAGAGATGAGCAGTTCTTC
-,-,15,TRBV5-1,TRBJ2-1,CASSLVSGTEDEQFF,TGCGCCAGCAGCTTGGTGTCCGGGACGGAGGATGAGCAGTTCTTC
-,-,15,TRBV6-6,TRBJ2-7,CASSAAEAAPYEQYF,TGTGCCAGCAGTGCGGCGGAGGCGGCTCCCTACGAGCAGTACTTC
once,-,15,TRBV7-9,TRBJ2-3,CASRYKEGVTDTQYF,TGTGCCAGCAGGTACAAGGAGGGCGTCACAGATACGCAGTATTTT
once,TRBD1,13,TRBV2,TRBJ2-7,CASSGQGNYEQYF,TGTGCCAGCTCGGGACAGGGAAACTACGAGCAGTACTTC
once,TRBD1,14,TRBV7-8,TRBJ1-2,CASSFGDSAYGYTF,TGTGCCAGCAGCTTCGGGGACAGTGCCTATGGCTACACCTTC
once,-,14,TRBV9,TRBJ2-1,CASSVEAGRNEQFF,TGTGCCAGCAGCGTAGAGGCAGGGAGGAATGAGCAGTTCTTC
-,-,17,TRBV4-3,TRBJ1-6,CASSQEMRQGPNSPLHF,TGCGCCAGCAGCCAAGAAATGAGGCAGGGCCCTAATTCACCCCTCCACTTT
-,-,15,TRBV19,TRBJ1-1,CASSIGGIMNTEAFF,TGTGCCAGTAGTATAGGGGGTATAATGAACACTGAAGCTTTCTTT
-,-,14,TRBV4-3,TRBJ2-7,CASSQYRYSYEQYF,TGCGCCAGCAGCCAATACAGGTACTCCTACGAGCAGTACTTC
-,-,17,TRBV6-1,TRBJ1-4,CASSENPIFRTNEKLFF,TGTGCCAGCAGTGAAAACCCCATATTCCGCACTAATGAAAAACTGTTTTTT
-,TRBD2,15,TRBV7-9,TRBJ2-1,CASSPRLALYNEQFF,TGTGCCAGCAGCCCCAGACTAGCGCTATACAATGAGCAGTTCTTC
once,-,13,TRBV6-5,TRBJ2-5,CASSSDEGETQYF,TGTGCCAGCAGTTCCGACGAAGGGGAGACCCAGTACTTC